One T cell receptor beta chain is described in this entry. This specimen belongs to a study of graft-versus-host responses after intestinal transplantation. Clones were read by immunoSEQ multiplex PCR, and TCRdb kept only the in-frame ones, dropping some. The sample has about 97,000 clones, roughly 90% seen once. The CDR3 sequence is 13 residues long. Germline CDR1 reads SGHNT; CDR2 reads YYREEE (reference sequence). Deletions cut 1 base from V and 9 bases from J, with 13 bases between. This sample comprised PBMCs, obtained around 68 weeks after intestinal transplant. The chain recombines TRBV5-4 with TRBJ1-2; D not certain. The TCR originated in a human patient who received an intestinal transplant, so some T cells may come from the graft donor. The chain's CDR3 is CASSLTSGLSYTF. For the CDR3, the DNA is TGTGCCAGCAGCTTGACCTCAGGCCTAAGCTACACCTTC.